Described below is a single T cell receptor (beta chain) sequence and its context. Seattle's cohort entered during active infection and was followed longitudinally. CDR1 and CDR2 from the germline V gene are SEHNR and FQNEAQ (reference sequence). The V segment lost 5 bases and the J segment 9 bases; nucleotides outside the gene matches: 6. CDR3 length equals 14 residues. The data originate from a study of blood T cell repertoires in COVID-19. Whole-study context: T cells, B-cell-depleted T cells, or PBMCs provided the cDNA or gDNA that served as material.

Original handling: Using reference gene primer amplification, nucleated cell counts were estimated. This table comes from immunoSEQ multiplex PCR, and its TCRdb copy is limited to in-frame clones, with some not included. That table furnishes V, J and clone size, whereas the DNA furnished D and trimming. The table shows 300,000 to 400,000 clones, with 70% to 90% occurring only once. The source is a woman in her twenties or thirties with COVID-19, enrolled during active disease. The sample was peripheral blood. The J gene is TRBJ1-6, the V gene TRBV7-9; 8 nucleotides match TRBD1. The DNA of the CDR3 is TGTGCCAGCAGCGCAAGACAGGGGATTTCACCCCTCCACTTT. This sequence encodes CASSARQGISPLHF. Complete variable domain (other parts from reference TRBV7-9 and TRBJ1-6): DTGVSQNPRHKITKRGQNVTFRCDPISEHNRLYWYRQTLGQGPEFLTYFQNEAQLEKSRLLSDRFSAERPKGSFSTLEIQRTEQGDSAMYLCASSARQGISPLHFGNGTRLTVT.